This T cell receptor beta chain was captured in a study of regulatory T cells in long-lasting Graves disease. The CDR3 contains 13 residues. Germline V gene sequence: CDR1 LNHDA, CDR2 SQIVND (reference sequence). V was pared by 6 bases and J by 4 bases, with 12 bases between. Documented time point: newly diagnosed GD, antithyroid drugs for less than 3 months. After RNA was extracted from PBMCs, the TCR library was made from it. To make TCR beta libraries, researchers used iRepertoire HTBI primers and Arm-PCR of CDR3 regions. TCRdb passed the multiplex PCR reads through MiXCR, listing each CDR3 protein once. In the table there are about 540,000 distinct CDR3 sequences, 13% of which are singletons. This sample also belongs to another study, concerning T cells in Graves' hyperthyroidism and ophthalmopathy. That paper states: In making diagnoses, clinical symptoms, serum thyroxine and TRAb, thyroid ultrasound and orbital computed tomography were all used.

The chain is built from TRBV19 and TRBJ1-2; D call uncertain. The input for sequencing was peripheral blood mononuclear cells (PBMCs), taken at new diagnosis, from a patient treated with antithyroid drugs. This TCR derives from a man under 40 with Graves disease. CDR3 DNA: TGTGCCAGTAGAACCGCCGGACTCTATGGCTACACCTTC. The encoded protein is CASRTAGLYGYTF. Complete variable domain (other parts from reference TRBV19 and TRBJ1-2): DGGITQSPKYLFRKEGQNVTLSCEQNLNHDAMYWYRQDPGQGLRLIYYSQIVNDFQKGDIAEGYSVSREKKESFPLTVTSAQKNPTAFYLCASRTAGLYGYTFGSGTRLTVV.